This passage covers 11 T cell receptor beta chains from one sample sequenced in a study of regulatory T cells in long-lasting Graves disease. Time point described: newly diagnosed GD, antithyroid drugs for less than 3 months. Following extraction of RNA from PBMCs, that RNA was used to make the TCR library. Combining iRepertoire HTBI primers with Arm-PCR of CDR3 regions, the authors built TCR beta libraries. TCRdb reprocessed the multiplex PCR reads with MiXCR, giving one entry per CDR3 protein. The data contain 300,000 to 450,000 distinct CDR3 sequences, around 16% of them singletons. The sample was peripheral blood mononuclear cells (PBMCs), taken at new diagnosis, from a patient treated with antithyroid drugs. These receptors all stem from a female donor with Graves disease.

This clonotype was picked up one time. A read error is possible here, since a much larger clone lies one base away. The genes are TRBV7-2 and TRBJ1-2; unclear D gene. Germline V gene data show CDR1 as SGHTA and CDR2 as FQGNSA. There are 11 residues in the CDR3. DNA for the CDR3: TGTGCCTGCAGACCGCCCACGGGCTACACCTTC. Its protein product is CACRPPTGYTF.

This clonotype has ten or more counts. This chain joins TRBV29-1 and TRBJ2-3; 14 nucleotides agree with TRBD2. V shed 4 bases, J shed 5 bases, and the junction held 5 bases outside the gene matches. The CDR3 sequence is 15 residues long. Germline V gene sequence: CDR1 SQVTM, CDR2 ANQGSEA. The CDR3 spells CSVVRLAGGGDTQYF. The CDR3 DNA reads TGCAGCGTTGTAAGACTAGCGGGAGGGGGAGATACGCAGTATTTT.

Concerning this clonotype itself: A far larger clone is off by one base, so a read error is likely. The chain uses TRBV6-2 or TRBV6-3 and TRBJ2-7, with D possibly being TRBD1 (5 bases). Germline V gives CDR1 MNHEY, CDR2 SVGEGT. The CDR3 consists of 17 residues. The CDR3 nucleotides read TGTGCCCGCAGATTGGCCCTTGGCGGACACCAGTCCAACGAGCAGTACTTC. Its translation: CARRLALGGHQSNEQYF.

This clonotype has ten or more counts. This rearrangement joins TRBV6-2 or TRBV6-3 to TRBJ2-3; either TRBD1 or TRBD2 may fit D (6 bases each). From germline, CDR1 is MNHEY and CDR2 SVGEGT. The germline V and J ends were trimmed by 4 bases and 5 bases, with 13 bases remaining between them. The CDR3 totals 14 residues. The CDR3 sequence: CASSWGAAQDTQYF. In nucleotides, the CDR3 is TGTGCCAGCAGTTGGGGGGCAGCGCAAGATACGCAGTATTTT.

This clonotype was detected ten times or more. The rearrangement joins TRBV12-3 or TRBV12-4 to TRBJ1-2; D not certain. Trimming took off 0 bases at V and 0 bases at J, with 11 bases between the two ends. CDR3 length: 16 amino acids. The CDR3 coding sequence is TGTGCCAGCAGTTTAGCGCGTCCAGGCGCTAACTATGGCTACACCTTC. This codes for CASSLARPGANYGYTF.

As regards this clonotype: A much larger clone differs from this one at a single base, so this may be a read error. This chain joins TRBV20-1 and TRBJ2-1; D might be TRBD2 (7 bases). The germline V gene has CDR1 DFQATT and CDR2 SNEGSKA (reference sequence). V was shortened by 6 bases and J by 10 bases, with 22 bases between the two germline ends. The CDR3 consists of 14 residues. CDR3 sequence (DNA): TGCAGTGCGAAAACTACCGGGGGGCCCTACGAGCAGTTCTTC. This translates into CSAKTTGGPYEQFF.

In this sample, this clonotype turned up many times. This chain links TRBV29-1 with TRBJ1-5; no clear D gene. The CDR3 sequence is 14 residues long. Trimming took 0 bases from V and 0 from J, leaving 6 bases between them. Germline CDR1 and CDR2: SQVTM and ANQGSEA. CDR3 nucleotides: TGCAGCGTTGAAGATGGCTATAGCAATCAGCCCCAGCATTTT. Translating gives CSVEDGYSNQPQHF. Variable domain in full (rest from reference TRBV29-1 and TRBJ1-5): SAVISQKPSRDICQRGTSLTIQCQVDSQVTMMFWYRQQPGQSLTLIATANQGSEATYESGFVIDKFPISRPNLTFSTLTVSNMSPEDSSIYLCSVEDGYSNQPQHFGDGTRLSIL.

About this clonotype: A much bigger clone sits one base away, suggesting this may be a read error. The V and J genes are TRBV10-1 and TRBJ2-1; 11 nucleotides line up with TRBD2. The germline CDR1 and CDR2 sequences are WNHNN and SYGVQD (reference sequence). The CDR3 totals 14 residues. The CDR3 region has the DNA TGCGCCGGCAGCGATAGCGGGGGGGCGCGTGAGCAGTTCTTC. This gives the protein CAGSDSGGAREQFF.

In regard to this clonotype: A far larger clone differs by one base, so this is likely a read error. The chain uses TRBV12-3 or TRBV12-4 and TRBJ2-3; the D is unclear. The assigned J gene may be wrong: the sequence end matches TRBJ2-1 better. This CDR3 is 16 amino acids long. DNA of the CDR3: TGTGCCAGCAGTTCCTTCACAGAGTCATCTCGCTACGAGCAGTTCTTC. Translation: CASSSFTESSRYEQFF.

The chain is built from TRBV7-2 and TRBJ2-1; 10 bases map to TRBD1. This CDR3 is built from 16 residues. The junction had 17 bases not matched to a gene; V was cut back by 11 bases and J by 7 bases. Germline CDR1 SGHTA, CDR2 FQGNSA. CDR3 in DNA: TGTGCCTGCTCTGGGGACGGGACAGGGGTGAGGAATGAGCAGTTCTTC. It encodes CACSGDGTGVRNEQFF.

A remark on this clonotype: A much larger clone sits a single nucleotide away, making a read error possible. The gene calls are TRBV6-1 and TRBJ1-1, with a weak D call TRBD1 (6 bases). The germline V gene encodes CDR1 MNHNS and CDR2 SASEGT. This CDR3 region has 13 residues. Trimming cost V 3 bases and J 10 bases, with 15 bases left between them. In DNA, the CDR3 is TGTGCCAGCAGTGAGAAGAGACAGGAAGGAGCTTTCTTT. Its protein is CASSEKRQEGAFF.